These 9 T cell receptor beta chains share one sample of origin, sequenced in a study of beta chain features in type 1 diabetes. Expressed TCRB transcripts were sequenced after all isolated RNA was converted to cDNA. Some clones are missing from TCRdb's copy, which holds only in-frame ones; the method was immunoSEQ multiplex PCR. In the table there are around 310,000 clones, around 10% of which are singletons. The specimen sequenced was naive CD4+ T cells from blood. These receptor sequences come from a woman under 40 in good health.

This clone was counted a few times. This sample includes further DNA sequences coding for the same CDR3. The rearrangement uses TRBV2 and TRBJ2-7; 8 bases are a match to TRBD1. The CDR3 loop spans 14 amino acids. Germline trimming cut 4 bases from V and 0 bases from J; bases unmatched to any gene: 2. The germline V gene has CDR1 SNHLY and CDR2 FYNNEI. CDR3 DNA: TGTGCCAGCAGTGGACAGGGGAGCTCCTACGAGCAGTACTTC. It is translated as CASSGQGSSYEQYF.

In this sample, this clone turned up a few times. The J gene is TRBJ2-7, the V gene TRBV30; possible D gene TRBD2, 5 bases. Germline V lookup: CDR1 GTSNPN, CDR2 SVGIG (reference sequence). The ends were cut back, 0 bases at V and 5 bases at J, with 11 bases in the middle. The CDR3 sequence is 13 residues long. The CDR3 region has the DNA TGTGCCTGGAGTGTACGAGGGTACGACGAGCAGTACTTC. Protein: CAWSVRGYDEQYF.

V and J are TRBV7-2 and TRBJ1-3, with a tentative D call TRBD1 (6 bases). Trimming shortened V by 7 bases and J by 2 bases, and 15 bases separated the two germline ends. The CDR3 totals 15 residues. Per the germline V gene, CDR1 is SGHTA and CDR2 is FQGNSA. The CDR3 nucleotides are TGTGCCAGCACCTCTACAGGGCTGGCTGGAAACACCATATATTTT. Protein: CASTSTGLAGNTIYF.

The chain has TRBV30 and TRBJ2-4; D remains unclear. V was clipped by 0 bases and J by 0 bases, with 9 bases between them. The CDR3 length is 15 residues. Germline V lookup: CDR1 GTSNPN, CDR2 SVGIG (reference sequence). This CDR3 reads CAWSVKKLAKNIQYF. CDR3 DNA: TGTGCCTGGAGTGTTAAGAAACTAGCCAAAAACATTCAGTACTTC.

The CDR3, as DNA: TGCGCCAGCAGCTTGCCCACTCCTGAAGCTTTCTTT. It specifies CASSLPTPEAFF. The chain recombines TRBV5-1 with TRBJ1-1; D unresolved. The length of the CDR3 is 12 residues. V lost 1 base and J 6 bases, leaving 7 bases between the germline ends. The V gene's germline CDR1 is SGHRS and CDR2 YFSETQ.

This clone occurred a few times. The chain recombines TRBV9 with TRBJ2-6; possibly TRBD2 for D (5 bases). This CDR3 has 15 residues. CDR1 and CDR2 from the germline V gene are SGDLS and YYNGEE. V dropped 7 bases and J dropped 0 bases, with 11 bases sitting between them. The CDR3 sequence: CASREGVSGANVLTF. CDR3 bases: TGTGCCAGCCGCGAGGGAGTCTCTGGGGCCAACGTCCTGACTTTC.

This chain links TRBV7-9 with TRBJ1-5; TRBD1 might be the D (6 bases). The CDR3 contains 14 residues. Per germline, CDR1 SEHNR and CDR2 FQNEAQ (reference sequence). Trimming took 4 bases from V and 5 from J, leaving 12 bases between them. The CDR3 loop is CASSSQGLDQPQHF. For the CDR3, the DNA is TGTGCCAGCAGCTCACAGGGTCTGGATCAGCCCCAGCATTTT.

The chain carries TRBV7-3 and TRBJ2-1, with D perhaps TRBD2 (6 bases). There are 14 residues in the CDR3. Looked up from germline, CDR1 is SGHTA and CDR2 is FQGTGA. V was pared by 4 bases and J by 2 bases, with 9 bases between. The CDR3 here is CASSSGEAYNEQFF. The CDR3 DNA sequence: TGTGCCAGCAGCTCGGGAGAGGCCTACAATGAGCAGTTCTTC.

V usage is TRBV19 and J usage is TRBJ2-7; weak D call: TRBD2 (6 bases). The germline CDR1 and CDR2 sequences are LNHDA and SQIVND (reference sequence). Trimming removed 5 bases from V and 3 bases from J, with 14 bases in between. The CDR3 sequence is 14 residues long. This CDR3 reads CASSSGTYGYEQYF. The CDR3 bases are TGTGCCAGTAGTTCCGGGACTTACGGCTACGAGCAGTACTTC.